The rows below give T cell receptor beta chains drawn from one sample of a study of blood T cell repertoires in COVID-19. The assay was immunoSEQ multiplex PCR, and TCRdb's table has in-frame clones only and misses some. The table lists 240,000 or so clones, more than 75% of them singletons, with approximately 2.1% in the top ten. Specimen: PBMCs or T cells enriched from blood (not recorded which). The receptors were sampled from a woman aged 50 to 65 who had recovered from COVID-19. Each CDR3 is given with its conserved first and last residue. Fields, in order: CDR3 length, clone size, J gene, V gene, D gene, CDR3 DNA, CDR3 protein. The D gene is left open where the match is weak. Clone size is shown for a subset of rows, as once, few, many or a class of expanded clone.

len: 14; abundance: .; j_gene: TRBJ2-5; v_gene: TRBV6-2/TRBV6-3; d_gene: .; CDR3nt: TGTGCCAGCAGTTACCTCGTAACAGGAGAGACCCAGTACTTC; CDR3aa: CASSYLVTGETQYF
len: 14; abundance: .; j_gene: TRBJ1-1; v_gene: TRBV6-2/TRBV6-3; d_gene: .; CDR3nt: TGTGCCAGCAGCACCAACTACCCGAACACTGAAGCTTTCTTT; CDR3aa: CASSTNYPNTEAFF
len: 16; abundance: .; j_gene: TRBJ1-1; v_gene: TRBV6-2/TRBV6-3; d_gene: .; CDR3nt: TGTGCCAGCAGCCCCCCGGGGAGGGGAAGAGGCACTGAAGCTTTCTTT; CDR3aa: CASSPPGRGRGTEAFF
len: 16; abundance: .; j_gene: TRBJ2-7; v_gene: TRBV7-2; d_gene: .; CDR3nt: TGTGCCAGCAGCTTAATGATGGGTGGGACTGGGAACGAGCAGTACTTC; CDR3aa: CASSLMMGGTGNEQYF
len: 14; abundance: .; j_gene: TRBJ2-5; v_gene: TRBV5-1; d_gene: .; CDR3nt: TGCGCCAGCAGCTTGTTTGGGGGCCAGGAGACCCAGTACTTC; CDR3aa: CASSLFGGQETQYF
len: 19; abundance: once; j_gene: TRBJ2-2; v_gene: TRBV6-1; d_gene: TRBD2; CDR3nt: TGTGCCAGCACTGAGCACGGACTAGCGGTGATAGGGAACACCGGGGAGCTGTTTTTT; CDR3aa: CASTEHGLAVIGNTGELFF
len: 17; abundance: .; j_gene: TRBJ2-2; v_gene: TRBV10-1; d_gene: TRBD2; CDR3nt: TGCGCCAGCAGTGAGTCCGGGGGGGACACTTACACCGGGGAGCTGTTTTTT; CDR3aa: CASSESGGDTYTGELFF
len: 15; abundance: .; j_gene: TRBJ2-7; v_gene: TRBV10-2; d_gene: .; CDR3nt: TGCGCCAGCAGTGAGGTGGGCTCCACCTCCTACGAGCAGTACTTC; CDR3aa: CASSEVGSTSYEQYF
len: 15; abundance: .; j_gene: TRBJ1-2; v_gene: TRBV5-1; d_gene: TRBD1; CDR3nt: TGCGCCAGCAGCTTGCTGGGACAGGGGGCCGAAGGCTACACCTTC; CDR3aa: CASSLLGQGAEGYTF
len: 14; abundance: .; j_gene: TRBJ2-1; v_gene: TRBV9; d_gene: .; CDR3nt: TGTGCCAGCAGCCCTAGTAGTCTAGCGACTGAGCAGTTCTTC; CDR3aa: CASSPSSLATEQFF
len: 17; abundance: .; j_gene: TRBJ1-5; v_gene: TRBV30; d_gene: .; CDR3nt: TGTGCCTGGCGGGCAGGAGGGGGGCGGGGGGTCAATCAGCCCCAGCATTTT; CDR3aa: CAWRAGGGRGVNQPQHF
len: 15; abundance: .; j_gene: TRBJ1-2; v_gene: TRBV5-4; d_gene: .; CDR3nt: TGTGCCAGCAGCTTACAGGGTAATACTAACTATGGCTACACCTTC; CDR3aa: CASSLQGNTNYGYTF